These 21 T cell receptor beta chains were all obtained from the same sample, sequenced in a study of T-cell reconstitution after alpha-beta-depleted transplantation in children. Preparation of the TCRbeta library used unique molecular identifiers. MiXCR, applied by TCRdb to the PCR reads, yields one record per CDR3 protein. The sample has some 500,000 distinct CDR3 sequences, 15% to 20% seen once; the top ten hold approximately 3%. Sequences were derived from PBMCs from the stem cell graft donor, sampled from the stem cell graft. Source of these receptors: a human donor who donated a stem cell graft to a child with acute lymphoblastic leukemia.

This clonotype was found a few times. The chain combines TRBV9 with TRBJ2-1; D ambiguous. Germline V gene lookup returns CDR1 SGDLS and CDR2 YYNGEE. Trimming cost V 4 bases and J 8 bases, with 7 bases left between them. This CDR3 is built from 11 residues. CDR3 nucleotide sequence: TGTGCCAGCAGCCCGTGGGATGAGCAGTTCTTC. The encoded protein is CASSPWDEQFF.

The rearrangement links TRBV29-1 to TRBJ2-1, with 7 bases identical to TRBD1. Germline-derived CDR1 and CDR2 are SQVTM and ANQGSEA. This CDR3 has 17 amino acids. V lost 0 bases to trimming and J lost 5 bases; unmatched junction nucleotides: 13. CDR3 in amino acids: CSVEDEIGRQGHNEQFF. The CDR3, as DNA: TGCAGCGTTGAAGATGAGATCGGGCGACAGGGTCACAATGAGCAGTTCTTC.

This clonotype came up a few times. V is TRBV14 and J is TRBJ1-2; D gene uncertain. Germline V gene lookup returns CDR1 SGHDN and CDR2 FVKESK. Between the trimmed V and J ends, which lost 8 bases and 4 bases, there was a span of 11 bases. This CDR3 has 12 amino acids. The DNA for the CDR3 is TGTGCCAGCTGGAGCATCTCCTATGGCTACACCTTC. Its translation: CASWSISYGYTF.

This chain uses TRBV10-3 with TRBJ1-3; the match to TRBD1 covers 9 bases. The CDR3 is 15 residues long. With V trimmed by 10 bases and J by 0 bases, 7 bases remained unmatched. Germline CDR1 reads ENHRY; CDR2 reads SYGVKD. CDR3 sequence (DNA): TGTGCCACCGATGGGACAGGGCGCTCTGGAAACACCATATATTTT. This encodes CATDGTGRSGNTIYF.

This clonotype was seen a handful of times. The chain recombines TRBV30 with TRBJ2-3, with D perhaps TRBD2 (6 bases). The ends were cut back, 0 bases at V and 4 bases at J, with 8 bases in the middle. CDR3 length: 13 residues. Germline CDR1 GTSNPN, CDR2 SVGIG (reference sequence). Here the CDR3 reads CAWSVSGADTQYF. The CDR3 coding sequence is TGTGCCTGGAGTGTATCGGGGGCAGATACGCAGTATTTT.

This clonotype was counted between two and nine times. CDR3 sequence reads: CASSSPRDVTGELFF. CDR3 nucleotide sequence: TGTGCCAGCAGCTCGCCGCGGGATGTCACCGGGGAGCTGTTTTTT. The chain couples TRBV5-5 to TRBJ2-2; TRBD2 might be the D (6 bases). This CDR3 is built from 15 residues. Trimming took off 3 bases at V and 4 bases at J, with 13 bases between the two ends. Germline-derived CDR1 and CDR2 are SGHKS and YYEKEE (reference sequence).

This clonotype was seen more than once but under ten times. V and J are TRBV12-3 or TRBV12-4 and TRBJ1-2; no clear D. The CDR3 loop spans 13 amino acids. V was trimmed by 2 bases and J by 6 bases, leaving 10 bases between them. The chain's CDR3 is CASSLYVRDGYTF. As DNA, the CDR3 is TGTGCCAGCAGTTTATATGTGAGAGATGGCTACACCTTC.

This chain uses TRBV13 with TRBJ2-5; TRBD1 agrees at 9 bases. V was clipped by 4 bases and J by 5 bases; unmatched bases: 8. CDR3 size: 15 residues. Germline V gene sequence: CDR1 PRHDT, CDR2 FYEKMQ (reference sequence). Written as DNA, the CDR3 is TGTGCCAGCAGCTGGAAACAGGGGACAGGGGAGACCCAGTACTTC. Translating gives CASSWKQGTGETQYF.

V gene TRBV5-1 combines with J gene TRBJ2-5, with 8 bases fitting TRBD2. Germline V gene data show CDR1 as SGHRS and CDR2 as YFSETQ. The CDR3 loop spans 17 amino acids. Germline trimming cut 0 bases from V and 1 base from J; bases unmatched to any gene: 8. As DNA, the CDR3 is TGCGCCAGCAGCTTGGACGGCGGGAGGCCCGTCCAAGAGACCCAGTACTTC. As protein: CASSLDGGRPVQETQYF.

This clonotype was detected ten times or more. V usage is TRBV5-5 and J usage is TRBJ1-1, with 9 bases that match TRBD1. Germline V lookup: CDR1 SGHKS, CDR2 YYEKEE (reference sequence). This CDR3 region has 17 residues. Trimming took 4 bases from V and 5 from J; bases not matched to a gene: 15. The CDR3 loop reads CASSKDGTGHLWTEAFF. The CDR3 coding sequence is TGTGCCAGCAGCAAGGACGGGACAGGGCATCTGTGGACTGAAGCTTTCTTT.

The V and J genes are TRBV3-1 and TRBJ2-1, with D unresolved. This CDR3 comprises 14 residues. V was shortened by 7 bases and J by 1 base, with 11 bases between the two germline ends. The germline V gene encodes CDR1 LGHDT and CDR2 YNNKEL (reference sequence). DNA for the CDR3: TGTGCCAGCACTATCGATAGGTCCTACAATGAGCAGTTCTTC. This gives the protein CASTIDRSYNEQFF.

This sequence joins TRBV5-1 and TRBJ2-7; 9 bases are shared with TRBD2. V lost 2 bases to trimming and J lost 7 bases; unmatched junction nucleotides: 16. The CDR3 has 17 residues. The germline V gene has CDR1 SGHRS and CDR2 YFSETQ. The CDR3 loop is CASSLRGTSSFRGEQYF. The CDR3 coding sequence is TGCGCCAGCAGCTTACGGGGGACTAGCTCCTTTCGGGGGGAGCAGTACTTC.

The CDR3 protein is CASSLYSVRIGTLGNYEQYF. CDR3 DNA: TGTGCCAGCAGTTTATATTCAGTTCGCATTGGGACATTGGGAAACTACGAGCAGTACTTC. The chain combines TRBV28 with TRBJ2-7; weak D call: TRBD1 (6 bases). Per germline, CDR1 MDHEN and CDR2 SYDVKM. The CDR3 extends over 20 amino acids. Trimming left V 1 base short and J 3 bases short, with 28 bases between.

This chain joins TRBV4-1 and TRBJ1-5, with a tentative D call TRBD1 (5 bases). The germline gives CDR1 MGHRA, CDR2 YSYEKL. V lost 0 bases, J lost 5 bases, and 11 bases lay in between. The CDR3 spans 15 residues. The CDR3 sequence: CASSQEGLEDQPQHF. CDR3 DNA: TGCGCCAGCAGCCAAGAGGGACTCGAAGATCAGCCCCAGCATTTT.

The chain uses TRBV24-1 and TRBJ2-5; 9 bases fit TRBD1. This CDR3 spans 21 amino acids. V lost 2 bases, J lost 3 bases, and 21 bases stayed unmatched. From germline, CDR1 is KGHDR and CDR2 SFDVKD. CDR3 coding DNA: TGTGCCACCAGTGATTGGTTCGTCGGGACAGGGAACGTGGCCCAAGAAGAGACCCAGTACTTC. This encodes CATSDWFVGTGNVAQEETQYF.

This clonotype appeared a few times. The rearrangement joins TRBV5-1 to TRBJ2-7; D is undetermined. The V and J ends lost 5 bases and 3 bases respectively, with 12 bases between them. In germline, CDR1 is SGHRS, CDR2 YFSETQ. The CDR3 is 13 amino acids. CDR3 coding DNA: TGCGCCAGCAGTTTGCACAGCTACTACGAGCAGTACTTC. Protein: CASSLHSYYEQYF.

The genes are TRBV6-2 or TRBV6-3 and TRBJ2-1; TRBD2 aligns across 16 bases. The junction had 21 bases not matched to a gene; V was cut back by 6 bases and J by 7 bases. From germline, CDR1 is MNHEY and CDR2 SVGEGT. This CDR3 contains 21 residues. DNA for the CDR3: TGTGCCAGCAGCCCCCCTCCGGGACTAGCGGGAGGGCCATGGGGTAGGAATGAGCAGTTCTTC. Translating it yields CASSPPPGLAGGPWGRNEQFF.

The chain combines TRBV20-1 with TRBJ1-1; D is unclear. V shed 0 bases and J shed 8 bases, with 7 bases lying between them. From germline, CDR1 is DFQATT and CDR2 SNEGSKA (reference sequence). The CDR3 contains 11 residues. In nucleotides, the CDR3 is TGCAGTGCTAGAGACGTCGGGGAAGCTTTCTTT. This gives the protein CSARDVGEAFF.

The chain combines TRBV5-5 with TRBJ1-1, with 10 bases lining up with TRBD1. This CDR3 is 15 amino acids long. The ends lost 4 bases at V and 6 bases at J; junction bases unmatched: 9. Germline values: CDR1 SGHKS, CDR2 YYEKEE (reference sequence). CDR3 DNA: TGTGCCAGCAGCATAAATCCGGGACAGGGGCCTGAAGCTTTCTTT. Amino acids: CASSINPGQGPEAFF.

The chain links TRBV10-3 to TRBJ2-3; possible D gene TRBD2, 6 bases. V lost 3 bases to trimming and J lost 6 bases, with 19 bases between them. Germline V CDR1 and CDR2: ENHRY, SYGVKD. CDR3 length: 16 residues. The CDR3 DNA follows: TGTGCCATCAGTGACTGGGGAGGCGATCCAGGCGATACGCAGTATTTT. Protein sequence: CAISDWGGDPGDTQYF.

This clonotype was observed a handful of times. The chain is built from TRBV10-3 and TRBJ2-1, with 8 bases fitting TRBD2. J was trimmed by 0 bases and V by 6 bases; bases with no gene match: 10. The CDR3 totals 17 residues. CDR1 is ENHRY, CDR2 SYGVKD, per germline. The CDR3 DNA reads as TGTGCCATCAGCGCCTCCACTAGCGGTCGCTCCTACAATGAGCAGTTCTTC. Its translation: CAISASTSGRSYNEQFF.